This TCR beta chain appears in the sequencing data of a study of blood T cell repertoires in COVID-19. Study as a whole: There were acute and convalescent COVID-19 samples, and they came from the United States, Italy and Spain. Sources were T cells, B-cell-depleted T cells, or PBMCs; the material itself was cDNA or gDNA.

The CDR3 extends over 12 amino acids. V lost 2 bases to trimming and J lost 3 bases, with 4 bases between them. Germline V CDR1 and CDR2: MNHEY, SVGEGT. Authors' processing steps: Amplified reference gene primers provided the basis for estimating nucleated cell counts. Method: immunoSEQ multiplex PCR; TCRdb's copy keeps in-frame clones and lacks some. The V and J calls and clone size come from that table; D and trimming were worked out from the DNA. The repertoire holds about 210,000 clones, about 84% seen once, with 9.5% to 15% in the top ten. What was sequenced was peripheral blood. The sequence was obtained from a human donor in a cohort sampled during active COVID-19. The chain combines TRBV6-2 or TRBV6-3 with TRBJ1-2; D remains ambiguous. The DNA of the CDR3 is TGTGCCAGCAGTTACGCGGACTATGGCTACACCTTC. Translating gives CASSYADYGYTF.